This T cell receptor beta chain comes out of a study of T cell responses to AZD1222 COVID-19 vaccine. Points from the study as a whole: Per reports, nearly half of all spike-specific TCRs target regions that are unmutated in variants. Receipt of two AZD1222 doses was followed by a rise in Spike-specific TCR breadth and depth.

Assay: immunoSEQ multiplex PCR; the TCRdb copy retains only in-frame clones and omits some. The repertoire consists of about 150,000 clones, with roughly nine tenths occurring once and the leading ten covering around 3.8%. CDR3 length equals 14 residues. Trimming removed 3 bases from V and 4 bases from J; junction bases left unmatched: 5. Per germline, CDR1 MRHNA and CDR2 SNTAGT. This clone was found once. The target antigen is unknown. The chain recombines TRBV6-4 with TRBJ1-2, with 7 positions matching TRBD1. The sequencing used peripheral blood, collected 28 days after the second AZD1222 dose. This clonotype originated in an adult who received the AZD1222 COVID-19 vaccine. Written as DNA, the CDR3 is TGTGCCAGCAGTGATCAGGGGGTGGGCTATGGCTACACCTTC. Translating it yields CASSDQGVGYGYTF.